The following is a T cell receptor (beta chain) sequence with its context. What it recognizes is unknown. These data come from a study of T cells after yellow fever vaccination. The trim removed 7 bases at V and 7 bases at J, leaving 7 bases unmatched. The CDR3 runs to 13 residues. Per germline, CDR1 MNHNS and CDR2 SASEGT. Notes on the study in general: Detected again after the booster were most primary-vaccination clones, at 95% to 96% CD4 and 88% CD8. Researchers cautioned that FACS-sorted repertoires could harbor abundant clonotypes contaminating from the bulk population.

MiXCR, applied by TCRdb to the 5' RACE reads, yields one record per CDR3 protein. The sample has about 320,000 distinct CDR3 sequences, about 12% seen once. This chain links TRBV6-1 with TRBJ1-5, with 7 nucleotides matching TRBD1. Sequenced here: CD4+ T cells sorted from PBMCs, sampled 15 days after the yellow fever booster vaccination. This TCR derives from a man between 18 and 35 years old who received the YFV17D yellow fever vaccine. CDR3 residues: CASKRQGLQPQHF. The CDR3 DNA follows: TGTGCCAGCAAAAGACAGGGTCTCCAGCCCCAGCATTTT.